One sample yielded the 29 T cell receptor beta chains listed below, sequenced in a study of T cell clonality in common variable immunodeficiency (dated by TCRdb to the mid-2010s). Library preparation used the immunoSEQ multiplex PCR assay. What TCRdb holds here is the immuneACCESS table cut down to in-frame rearrangements. Part of the clones is not present; checked against another copy, under half of the missing clones reflect an unresolved V gene, and the others are unexplained. In this sample the table shows under 50,000 clones, and no singletons are among them. Approximately 6.2% of the sample belongs to the ten largest clones. Sequenced material: peripheral blood mononuclear cells. Receptors were obtained from a person between 18 and 69 years old in good health.

This clone came up many times. The read terminates 3 residues before the CDR3 end, so the remaining end is supplied by the germline J gene. The chain employs TRBV20-1 and TRBJ2-3, with D perhaps TRBD1 (7 bases). There are 20 residues in the CDR3. The ends were cut back, 3 bases at V and 0 bases at J, with 28 bases in the middle. Germline V lookup: CDR1 DFQATT, CDR2 SNEGSKA (reference sequence). Incomplete CDR3 DNA: TGCAGTGCTAGCACTTGGGTGGGACAGCGGGTCCGGGTAAGCACAGATACG. Translating gives CSASTWVGQRVRVSTDT. The entire CDR3 protein reads CSASTWVGQRVRVSTDTQYF.

There are many counts of this clone. The CDR3 end lies 3 residues beyond the end of the read and is filled in from the germline J gene. The gene calls are TRBV11-2 and TRBJ2-5; maybe TRBD2 (6 bases). CDR1 SGHAT and CDR2 FQNNGV come from the germline V gene. Trimming stripped 3 bases from V and 5 bases from J, with 10 bases between. The CDR3 contains 13 residues. CDR3 amino acids: CASSFPAGETQYF. The sequenced part of the CDR3 DNA is TGTGCCAGCAGCTTTCCGGCGGGGGAGACC.

Points on this clone: With the read ending 3 residues before the CDR3 end, the germline J gene is used to fill in that end. The chain employs TRBV30 and TRBJ1-1; no definite D call. The CDR3 covers 12 residues. Germline loops: CDR1 GTSNPN, CDR2 SVGIG (reference sequence). V lost 3 bases and J lost 3, with 8 bases in between. CDR3: CAWRADYTEAFF. CDR3 bases read: TGTGCCTGGAGGGCGGATTACACTGAA.

This clone occurred many times. The read ends 3 residues shy of where the CDR3 ends; the end is completed using the germline J gene. This chain joins TRBV20-1 and TRBJ2-5; D gene unclear. The CDR3 covers 13 residues. The ends were cut back, 0 bases at V and 3 bases at J, with 8 bases in the middle. Looked up from germline, CDR1 is DFQATT and CDR2 is SNEGSKA (reference sequence). The CDR3 bases that were read are TGCAGTGCTAGAGATGGGCTCGAAGAGACC. Amino acids: CSARDGLEET. The whole CDR3 sequence reads CSARDGLEETQYF.

This clone was recorded many times. The read finishes 3 residues shy of the CDR3 end, and the germline J gene is used to complete it. This chain links TRBV9 with TRBJ1-6; D unresolved. The CDR3 totals 17 residues. Germline CDR1 and CDR2: SGDLS and YYNGEE. Trimming pared 0 bases from V and 6 bases from J, leaving 16 bases between. The CDR3: CASSVGLATTINSPLHF. The part of the CDR3 DNA that was read is TGTGCCAGCAGCGTAGGTCTGGCGACAACAATTAATTCACCC. The full variable domain, its missing parts supplied by reference TRBV9 and TRBJ1-6, is DSGVTQTPKHLITATGQRVTLRCSPRSGDLSVYWYQQSLDQGLQFLIQYYNGEERAKGNILERFSAQQFPDLHSELNLSSLELGDSALYFCASSVGLATTINSPLHFGNGTRLTVT.

There are many counts of this clone. The CDR3 loop reads CSARDKLHSSYEQYF. The CDR3 bases that were read are TGCAGTGCTAGAGATAAGTTGCACAGCTCCTACGAG. The chain combines TRBV20-1 with TRBJ2-7; D gene ambiguous. Sequencing ends 3 residues short of the CDR3 end; the germline J gene provides the rest. The germline V gene encodes CDR1 DFQATT and CDR2 SNEGSKA (reference sequence). Trimming shortened V by 0 bases and J by 0 bases, and 12 bases separated the two germline ends. The CDR3 runs 15 residues.

CDR3: CAWSVAGLTGGVEKLFF. The DNA read from the CDR3 is TGTGCCTGGAGTGTTGCGGGGCTAACAGGGGGCGTTGAAAAG. The gene calls are TRBV30 and TRBJ2-2; 9 bases are a match to TRBD1. The read terminates 3 residues ahead of where the CDR3 ends, so the germline J gene completes it. Germline V CDR1 and CDR2: GTSNPN, SVGIG (reference sequence). CDR3 length: 17 amino acids.

The sample holds many counts of this clone. The read stops 3 residues short of the end of the CDR3; the missing end is completed from the germline J gene. The chain links TRBV19 to TRBJ1-2; D gene ambiguous. CDR3 length: 13 residues. Trimming took 3 bases from V and 2 from J, leaving 7 bases between them. Germline CDR1 LNHDA, CDR2 SQIVND (reference sequence). The sequenced part of the CDR3 DNA is TGTGCCAGTAGTATCACCGGGAACTATGGC. It specifies CASSITGNYG. Given in full, the CDR3 is CASSITGNYGYTF.

This clone was recorded at least ten times. The read comes to an end 3 residues before the CDR3 does, leaving the germline J gene to fill in the end. The V and J genes are TRBV20-1 and TRBJ2-5; TRBD1 might be the D (6 bases). The CDR3 extends over 15 amino acids. In germline, CDR1 is DFQATT, CDR2 SNEGSKA (reference sequence). V was shortened by 0 bases and J by 2 bases, with 13 bases between the two germline ends. CDR3 bases read: TGCAGTGCTAGAGATCCTGGGACAAATCAAGAGACC. As protein: CSARDPGTNQET. The full CDR3 reads CSARDPGTNQETQYF.

There are many counts of this clone. One end of the junction varies from germline; a read error may be responsible. Sequencing ends 3 residues short of the CDR3 end; the germline J gene provides the rest. The chain is built from TRBV4-2 and TRBJ1-6; D is undetermined. In germline, CDR1 is LGHNA, CDR2 YNFKEQ. This CDR3 is 17 amino acids long. CDR3 in amino acids: CASSQSPDKGYNSPLHF. The DNA read from the CDR3 is TGCGCCAGCAGCCAGTCACCGGATAAGGGTTATAATTCACCC.

This clone came up many times. The read terminates 3 residues before the CDR3 end, so the remaining end is supplied by the germline J gene. This chain links TRBV19 with TRBJ2-2; 7 bases fit TRBD1. The ends lost 10 bases at V and 5 bases at J; junction bases unmatched: 13. This CDR3 contains 15 residues. Germline V gene sequence: CDR1 LNHDA, CDR2 SQIVND (reference sequence). This CDR3 reads CATRAHRGGTGELFF. The CDR3 bases that were read are TGTGCCACCCGGGCTCACAGGGGTGGAACCGGGGAG.

In the case of this clone: The CDR3 goes on 3 residues after the read ends, and that part is filled in from the germline J gene. This chain connects TRBV7-8 to TRBJ2-1; TRBD2 aligns across 10 bases. J lost 7 bases, V lost 3 bases, and 9 bases had no gene match. Looked up from germline, CDR1 is SGHVS and CDR2 is FQNEAQ. CDR3 length: 16 amino acids. The sequenced part of the CDR3 DNA is TGTGCCAGCAGCTTGCCTAGCGGGGGCCTCGGGAATGAG. Protein: CASSLPSGGLGNE. The whole CDR3 region reads CASSLPSGGLGNEQFF.

In its sample, this clone was seen many times. The CDR3 is cut off 3 residues early in the read; its end comes from the germline J gene. The chain combines TRBV20-1 with TRBJ2-7, with 7 bases that match TRBD1. The J segment lost 5 bases and the V segment lost 7 bases, leaving 11 bases of the junction unmatched. Germline V gene lookup returns CDR1 DFQATT and CDR2 SNEGSKA (reference sequence). CDR3 size: 13 residues. The sequenced CDR3 bases are TGCAGTGTTCAGAAGGGGGCCGCGGACGAG. This codes for CSVQKGAADE. The whole CDR3 region reads CSVQKGAADEQYF.

The table lists this clone with a few counts. The read terminates 3 residues before the CDR3 end, so the remaining end is supplied by the germline J gene. J is TRBJ2-1 and V is TRBV5-8, with D possibly matching TRBD1 (5 bases). The germline V and J ends were trimmed by 9 bases and 3 bases, with 13 bases remaining between them. This CDR3 contains 13 residues. Germline V gene sequence: CDR1 SGHTS, CDR2 YDEGEE. Partial CDR3 DNA: TGTGCCACATTTGGGGCGCGCTACAATGAG. It yields the protein CATFGARYNE. The complete CDR3 reads CATFGARYNEQFF.

This clone was recorded at least ten times. The CDR3 extends 3 residues past the end of the read, so its final part is completed from the germline J gene. The V and J genes are TRBV7-8 and TRBJ1-1; D call uncertain. The CDR3 consists of 12 residues. The germline V and J ends were trimmed by 2 bases and 1 base, with 2 bases remaining between them. In germline, CDR1 is SGHVS, CDR2 FQNEAQ. The CDR3 DNA, read in part, is TGTGCCAGCAGCTTACAGAACACTGAA. This gives the protein CASSLQNTE. In full, the CDR3 reads CASSLQNTEAFF.

This clone has ten or more counts. CDR3 amino acids: CASSLGTGNYGSYNEQFF. CDR3 DNA (partial): TGCGCCAGCAGCTTGGGGACAGGGAATTACGGCTCCTACAATGAG. The V call is TRBV5-1, the J call TRBJ2-1, with 8 positions matching TRBD1. Read sequence stops 3 residues before the CDR3 end, and the germline J gene provides the missing end. Germline V gene lookup returns CDR1 SGHRS and CDR2 YFSETQ. The ends lost 0 bases at V and 0 bases at J; junction bases unmatched: 8. The CDR3 sequence is 18 residues long.

This clone came up many times. The CDR3 bases that were read are TGTGCCAGCAGCCAAGGGGACAGCCCGAAGGATGGC. It is translated as CASSQGDSPKDG. The full CDR3 reads CASSQGDSPKDGYTF. V is TRBV14 and J is TRBJ1-2; 7 nucleotides align to TRBD1. The CDR3 end falls 3 residues outside the read, so it is completed with the germline J gene. The CDR3 runs 15 residues. Per germline, CDR1 SGHDN and CDR2 FVKESK. Germline trimming cut 1 base from V and 6 bases from J; bases unmatched to any gene: 8. The full variable domain, completed using reference TRBV14 and TRBJ1-2, is EAGVTQFPSHSVIEKGQTVTLRCDPISGHDNLYWYRRVMGKEIKFLLHFVKESKQDESGMPNNRFLAERTGGTYSTLKVQPAELEDSGVYFCASSQGDSPKDGYTFGSGTRLTVV.

This clone was detected a few times. The read halts 3 residues ahead of the CDR3 end, with the missing end drawn from the germline J gene. The genes are TRBV30 and TRBJ2-4; TRBD1 agrees at 11 bases. Germline loops: CDR1 GTSNPN, CDR2 SVGIG (reference sequence). The CDR3 runs to 15 residues. CDR3 sequence reads: CAWSRGTGGNVGQYF. The CDR3 bases that were read are TGTGCCTGGAGTAGGGGGACAGGGGGAAATGTCGGT.

This clone was counted at least ten times. The CDR3 end falls 3 residues outside the read, so it is completed with the germline J gene. The genes are TRBV7-2 and TRBJ1-3; D is ambiguous. The germline V gene encodes CDR1 SGHTA and CDR2 FQGNSA. The CDR3 has 15 residues. V lost 1 base and J lost 4, with 11 bases in between. CDR3 in amino acids: CASSLVLYQGNTIYF. The part of the CDR3 DNA that was read is TGTGCCAGCAGCTTAGTCCTCTACCAAGGAAACACC. The complete variable domain, with remaining parts taken from reference TRBV7-2 and TRBJ1-3, reads GAGVSQSPSNKVTEKGKDVELRCDPISGHTALYWYRQSLGQGLEFLIYFQGNSAPDKSGLPSDRFSAERTGGSVSTLTIQRTQQEDSAVYLCASSLVLYQGNTIYFGEGSWLTVV.

Many counts were recorded for this clone. The read finishes 3 residues shy of the CDR3 end, and the germline J gene is used to complete it. V usage is TRBV18 and J usage is TRBJ1-1; 7 nucleotides agree with TRBD1. Germline CDR1 is KGHSH and CDR2 is LQKENI. This CDR3 is 14 amino acids long. V lost 6 bases to trimming and J lost 2 bases; unmatched junction nucleotides: 6. CDR3 DNA, as far as it was read: TGTGCCAGCTCCCCCGGACAGGTTAACACTGAA. It yields the protein CASSPGQVNTE. The entire CDR3 is CASSPGQVNTEAFF.

This clone has a count of ten or more. From the germline J gene comes the end of the CDR3, since the read stops 3 residues before it. The chain uses TRBV5-1 and TRBJ1-4; 9 nucleotides align to TRBD1. The V gene end was trimmed by 4 bases and the J gene end by 7 bases; junction bases not matched to a gene: 8. This CDR3 is built from 15 residues. Germline CDR1 reads SGHRS; CDR2 reads YFSETQ. Partial CDR3 DNA: TGCGCCAGCAGCGCACAGGGGGCGGAGGGTGAAAAA. It encodes CASSAQGAEGEK. The CDR3, in full, reads CASSAQGAEGEKLFF.

In its sample, this clone was seen many times. The sequenced fragment ends 3 residues before the CDR3 boundary, so the rest is inferred from the germline J gene. The V gene is TRBV5-5, the J gene TRBJ2-3; 7 nucleotides align to TRBD1. J gave up 3 bases and V 6 bases, and 4 bases lay outside the gene matches. Germline V gives CDR1 SGHKS, CDR2 YYEKEE (reference sequence). The CDR3 contains 13 residues. The CDR3 bases that were read are TGTGCCAGCAACCGACAGGGTACAGATACG. Its protein product is CASNRQGTDT. The CDR3 as a whole reads CASNRQGTDTQYF.

This clone showed up many times. The CDR3 is cut off 3 residues early in the read; its end comes from the germline J gene. The chain couples TRBV6-2 or TRBV6-3 to TRBJ1-1, with D uncertain. Germline V lookup: CDR1 MNHEY, CDR2 SVGEGT. The CDR3 contains 11 residues. Incomplete CDR3 DNA: TGTGCCAGCAGCCTGGGCCCCTGG. Protein product: CASSLGPW. In full, the CDR3 reads CASSLGPWAFF.

This clone occurred many times. The CDR3 is cut off 3 residues early in the read; its end comes from the germline J gene. V is TRBV7-2 and J is TRBJ2-7; 7 bases are a match to TRBD1. Germline-derived CDR1 and CDR2 are SGHTA and FQGNSA. The J segment lost 0 bases and the V segment lost 2 bases, leaving 1 base of the junction unmatched. This CDR3 contains 14 residues. Incomplete CDR3 DNA: TGTGCCAGCAGCTTATGGGACAGCTCCTACGAG. Amino acids: CASSLWDSSYE. The full CDR3 is CASSLWDSSYEQYF.

This clone was observed many times. Read data end 3 residues before the CDR3 end; the end is taken from the germline J gene. The V gene is TRBV20-1, the J gene TRBJ2-7, with 7 bases aligning to TRBD1. V was pared by 5 bases and J by 4 bases, with 11 bases of the junction left unmatched. Germline V gene data show CDR1 as DFQATT and CDR2 as SNEGSKA (reference sequence). The CDR3 covers 14 residues. CDR3 sequence: CSAETPGQRYEQYF. The covered CDR3 bases are TGCAGTGCTGAGACACCGGGACAGAGATACGAG.

This clone came up many times. The CDR3 end is not reached by the read, which stops 3 residues before it; the germline J gene fills it in. The chain employs TRBV7-6 and TRBJ2-7; the match to TRBD1 covers 8 bases. The CDR3 has 17 residues. The V gene end was trimmed by 1 base and the J gene end by 6 bases; junction bases not matched to a gene: 14. Per germline, CDR1 SGHVS and CDR2 FNYEAQ. The CDR3 loop reads CASSLVSRGLSLSEQYF. Incomplete CDR3 DNA: TGTGCCAGCAGCTTAGTTTCCAGGGGGCTCTCACTTTCCGAG.

This clone was seen more than once but under ten times. The read ends 3 residues shy of where the CDR3 ends; the end is completed using the germline J gene. The chain carries TRBV2 and TRBJ1-2; D is perhaps TRBD1 (6 bases). The germline V gene has CDR1 SNHLY and CDR2 FYNNEI. CDR3 size: 16 residues. The CDR3 DNA, read in part, is TGTGCCAGCAGTGGAGTCCTTAACAGGGCTCTCTACGAC. Its translation is CASSGVLNRALYD. The entire CDR3 reads CASSGVLNRALYDYTF.

This clone was counted a few times. The DNA ends 3 residues before the CDR3 does, and the rest of the CDR3 is filled in from the germline J gene. The rearrangement joins TRBV11-3 to TRBJ2-1; D remains unclear. The CDR3 runs to 11 residues. Trimming pared 2 bases from V and 9 bases from J, leaving 5 bases between. Germline V gives CDR1 SGHNT, CDR2 YENEEA. CDR3 loop: CASSLKGEQFF. The sequenced part of the CDR3 DNA is TGTGCCAGCAGCTTAAAGGGTGAG.

This clone was picked up many times. Sequencing ends 3 residues short of the CDR3 end; the germline J gene provides the rest. The chain has TRBV13 and TRBJ1-1, with D possibly matching TRBD1 (5 bases). CDR1 is PRHDT, CDR2 FYEKMQ, per germline (reference sequence). V was pared by 5 bases and J by 1 base, with 8 bases between. The CDR3 covers 13 residues. CDR3 region: CASSADRNTEAFF. The sequenced part of the CDR3 DNA is TGTGCCAGCAGCGCCGACAGGAACACTGAA.